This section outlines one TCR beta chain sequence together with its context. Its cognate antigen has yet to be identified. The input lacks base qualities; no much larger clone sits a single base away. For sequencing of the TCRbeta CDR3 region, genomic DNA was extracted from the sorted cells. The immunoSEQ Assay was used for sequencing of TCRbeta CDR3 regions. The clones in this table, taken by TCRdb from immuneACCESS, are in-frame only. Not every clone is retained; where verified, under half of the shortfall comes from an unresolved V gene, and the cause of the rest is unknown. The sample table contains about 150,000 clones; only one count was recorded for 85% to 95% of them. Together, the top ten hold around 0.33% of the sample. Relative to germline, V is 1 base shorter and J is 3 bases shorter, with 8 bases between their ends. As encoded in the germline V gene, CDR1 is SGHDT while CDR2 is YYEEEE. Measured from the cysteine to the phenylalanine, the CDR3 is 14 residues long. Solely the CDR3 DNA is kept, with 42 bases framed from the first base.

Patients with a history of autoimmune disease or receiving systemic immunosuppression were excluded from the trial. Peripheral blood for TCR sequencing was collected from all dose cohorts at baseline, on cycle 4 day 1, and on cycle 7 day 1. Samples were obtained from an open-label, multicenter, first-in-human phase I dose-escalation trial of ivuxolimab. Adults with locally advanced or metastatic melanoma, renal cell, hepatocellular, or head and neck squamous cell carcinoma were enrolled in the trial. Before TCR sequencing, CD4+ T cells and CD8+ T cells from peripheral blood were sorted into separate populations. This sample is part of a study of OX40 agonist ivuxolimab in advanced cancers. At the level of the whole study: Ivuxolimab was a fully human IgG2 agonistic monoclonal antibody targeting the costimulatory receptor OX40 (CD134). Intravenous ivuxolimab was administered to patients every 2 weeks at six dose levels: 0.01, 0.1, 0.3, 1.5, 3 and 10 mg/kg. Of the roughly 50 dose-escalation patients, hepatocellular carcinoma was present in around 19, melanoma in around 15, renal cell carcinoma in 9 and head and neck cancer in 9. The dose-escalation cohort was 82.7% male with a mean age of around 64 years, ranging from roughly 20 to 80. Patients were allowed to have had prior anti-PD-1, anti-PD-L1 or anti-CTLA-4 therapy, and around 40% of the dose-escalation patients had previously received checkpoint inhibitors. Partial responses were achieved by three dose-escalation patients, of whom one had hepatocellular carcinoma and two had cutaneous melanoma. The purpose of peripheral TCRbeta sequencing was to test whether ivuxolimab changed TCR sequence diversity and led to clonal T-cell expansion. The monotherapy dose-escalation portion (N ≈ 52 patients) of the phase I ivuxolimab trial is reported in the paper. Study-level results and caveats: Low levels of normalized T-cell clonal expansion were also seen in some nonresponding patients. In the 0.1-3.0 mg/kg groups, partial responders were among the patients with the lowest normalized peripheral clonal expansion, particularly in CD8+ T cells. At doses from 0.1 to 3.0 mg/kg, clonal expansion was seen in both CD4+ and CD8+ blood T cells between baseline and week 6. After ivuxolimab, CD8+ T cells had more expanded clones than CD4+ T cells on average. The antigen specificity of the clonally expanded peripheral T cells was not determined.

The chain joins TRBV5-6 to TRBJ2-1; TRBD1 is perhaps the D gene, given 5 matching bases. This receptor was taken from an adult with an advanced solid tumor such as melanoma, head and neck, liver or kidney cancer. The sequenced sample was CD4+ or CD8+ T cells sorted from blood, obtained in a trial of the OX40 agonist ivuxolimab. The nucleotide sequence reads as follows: TGTGCCAGCAGCTTGCAGGGCCGCTACAATGAGCAGTTCTTC. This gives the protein CASSLQGRYNEQFF.